This T cell receptor (beta chain) was sequenced for a study of T-cell reconstitution after alpha-beta-depleted transplantation in children. This clonotype was picked up a small number of times. Unique molecular identifiers were incorporated during preparation of the TCRbeta library. In TCRdb, the PCR reads were re-called with MiXCR into one record per CDR3 protein. The sample carries about 610,000 distinct CDR3 sequences, about 10% recorded once. The CDR3 runs to 15 residues. CDR1 LNHDA and CDR2 SQIVND come from the germline V gene (reference sequence). Between the trimmed V and J ends, which lost 5 bases and 7 bases, there was a span of 18 bases.

The chain joins TRBV19 to TRBJ2-1; the D call may be TRBD1 or TRBD2 (5 bases each). The clonotype comes from a human donor who donated a stem cell graft to a child with acute myeloid leukemia. The sequences come from PBMCs from the stem cell graft donor, collected from the stem cell graft. CDR3 bases: TGTGCCAGTAGTCCTACGGCGGTGGGGGTGAATGAGCAGTTCTTC. Translating it yields CASSPTAVGVNEQFF.